A single sample is the source of the 20 T cell receptor beta chains below, sequenced in a study of cytomegalovirus exposure and HLA in healthy donors. 60 Vbeta and 13 Jbeta primers were used in PCR. The protocol was immunoSEQ multiplex PCR, while the TCRdb copy is restricted to in-frame clones and leaves out a portion. The table lists 150,000 to 200,000 clones, 60% to 85% of them singletons. Specimen: PBMCs. The receptor set was obtained from a woman aged 35 to 49 in good health and CMV-seronegative.

The chain joins TRBV2 to TRBJ1-1; TRBD1 matches 7 bases. The CDR3 length is 14 residues. After removal of 6 bases from V and 2 bases from J, the junction contained 6 bases not matched to a gene. The V gene's germline CDR1 is SNHLY and CDR2 FYNNEI. CDR3 DNA: TGTGCCAGCAGCCAGGGACAGAGAAACACTGAAGCTTTCTTT. Encoded protein: CASSQGQRNTEAFF.

This clone was seen a single time. This chain connects TRBV30 to TRBJ1-6, with 7 bases lining up with TRBD1. The CDR3 has 16 residues. Trimming removed 0 bases from V and 9 bases from J; junction bases left unmatched: 11. Germline V gives CDR1 GTSNPN, CDR2 SVGIG (reference sequence). The CDR3 DNA sequence: TGTGCCTGGAGTGTACAAGGGGGCCAAGTTACTTCACCCCTCCACTTT. Translation gives CAWSVQGGQVTSPLHF.

This chain connects TRBV6-1 to TRBJ1-2; a weak D match, TRBD1 (6 bases). The CDR3 totals 14 residues. V gave up 6 bases and J gave up 5 bases, with 16 bases separating them. Germline CDR1 MNHNS, CDR2 SASEGT. CDR3 residues: CASRGTRGGYGYTF. The CDR3, as DNA: TGTGCCAGCAGGGGAACCAGGGGAGGGTATGGCTACACCTTC.

This clone was observed a few times. The rearrangement joins TRBV29-1 to TRBJ1-1, with TRBD1 identical over 7 bases. CDR3 length equals 14 residues. V lost 7 bases, J lost 2 bases, and 10 bases stayed unmatched. Germline loops: CDR1 SQVTM, CDR2 ANQGSEA. Here the CDR3 DNA reads TGCAGCGGTCGAAACAGGGGTGGAAACACTGAAGCTTTCTTT. This sequence encodes CSGRNRGGNTEAFF.

The chain couples TRBV5-4 to TRBJ2-1; no firm D call. The CDR3 length is 10 residues. Germline V gives CDR1 SGHNT, CDR2 YYREEE (reference sequence). V was trimmed by 7 bases and J by 5 bases, leaving 4 bases between them. DNA of the CDR3: TGTGCCAGCGGGCACAATGAGCAGTTCTTC. Translating gives CASGHNEQFF.

The chain links TRBV18 to TRBJ2-2, with no clear D. The CDR3 is 12 amino acids. V was cut by 8 bases and J by 5 bases, with 9 bases left in between. Germline V gene data show CDR1 as KGHSH and CDR2 as LQKENI. In DNA form, the CDR3 reads TGTGCCAGCCACCAGAGGACCGGGGAGCTGTTTTTT. Translating gives CASHQRTGELFF.

V usage is TRBV11-3 and J usage is TRBJ1-1, with D perhaps matching TRBD1 (5 bases). V was cut by 1 base and J by 11 bases, with 14 bases left in between. The length of the CDR3 is 13 residues. CDR1 and CDR2 from the germline V gene are SGHNT and YENEEA. CDR3 nucleotides: TGTGCCAGCAGCTTAGGAGAGGCAGGGTGGGCTTTCTTT. Translating gives CASSLGEAGWAFF. The whole variable domain, remainder taken from reference TRBV11-3 and TRBJ1-1, is EAGVVQSPRYKIIEKKQPVAFWCNPISGHNTLYWYLQNLGQGPELLIRYENEEAVDDSQLPKDRFSAERLKGVDSTLKIQPAELGDSAVYLCASSLGEAGWAFFGQGTRLTVV.

The chain joins TRBV2 to TRBJ2-2; D is perhaps TRBD2 (6 bases). V was shortened by 10 bases and J by 2 bases, with 17 bases between the two germline ends. Looked up from germline, CDR1 is SNHLY and CDR2 is FYNNEI. The CDR3 contains 15 residues. The CDR3 DNA sequence: TGTGCCACCGCACGGGGGACTCCAAACACCGGGGAGCTGTTTTTT. It yields the protein CATARGTPNTGELFF.

This clone was picked up a small number of times. The rearrangement joins TRBV12-5 to TRBJ1-1; D is possibly TRBD1 (5 bases). Looked up from germline, CDR1 is LGHNT and CDR2 is FRNRAP. Trimming removed 5 bases at V and 1 base at J, with 20 bases between. The CDR3 has 17 amino acids. The CDR3 here is CASGTLRGRDWNTEAFF. The CDR3, as DNA: TGTGCTAGTGGTACCCTGAGAGGGAGGGACTGGAACACTGAAGCTTTCTTT. The variable domain in full, completed from reference TRBV12-5 and TRBJ1-1, reads DARVTQTPRHKVTEMGQEVTMRCQPILGHNTVFWYRQTMMQGLELLAYFRNRAPLDDSGMPKDRFSAEMPDATLATLKIQPSEPRDSAVYFCASGTLRGRDWNTEAFFGQGTRLTVV.

The chain combines TRBV5-1 with TRBJ1-4; no clear D. The CDR3 has 15 residues. Germline V lookup: CDR1 SGHRS, CDR2 YFSETQ. V was pared by 0 bases and J by 2 bases, with 8 bases between. CDR3 loop: CASSLDGITNEKLFF. The CDR3 DNA is TGCGCCAGCAGCTTGGACGGGATCACTAATGAAAAACTGTTTTTT.

The chain couples TRBV5-1 to TRBJ2-1; D may be TRBD2 (6 bases). CDR3 size: 15 residues. The ends were cut back, 0 bases at V and 0 bases at J, with 7 bases in the middle. Germline CDR1 SGHRS, CDR2 YFSETQ. Here the CDR3 DNA reads TGCGCCAGCAGCTTGGTTAGCGGCTCCTACAATGAGCAGTTCTTC. Translated, it gives CASSLVSGSYNEQFF.

This clone was found a few times. The genes are TRBV27 and TRBJ2-7, with D hard to call. V lost 5 bases, J lost 2 bases, and 19 bases lay in between. Germline V gives CDR1 MNHEY, CDR2 SMNVEV (reference sequence). CDR3 length: 16 residues. The CDR3 reads CASSPTDANPTYEQYF. For the CDR3, the DNA is TGTGCCAGCAGTCCCACTGATGCGAATCCGACCTACGAGCAGTACTTC.

This clone was observed a single time. The V call is TRBV13, the J call TRBJ1-1, with 7 bases matching TRBD1. This CDR3 is built from 18 residues. The ends lost 5 bases at V and 0 bases at J; junction bases unmatched: 15. Looked up from germline, CDR1 is PRHDT and CDR2 is FYEKMQ (reference sequence). CDR3 sequence (DNA): TGTGCCAGCAGCACCAGAAGGGGGACAGCCAACATGAACACTGAAGCTTTCTTT. It yields the protein CASSTRRGTANMNTEAFF.

This clone was counted a single time. The V call is TRBV7-2, the J call TRBJ1-3, with 7 bases identical to TRBD1. With 2 bases clipped from V and 2 bases from J, the junction kept 3 bases outside the gene matches. The germline V gene encodes CDR1 SGHTA and CDR2 FQGNSA. The CDR3 has 15 amino acids. CDR3 DNA sequence: TGTGCCAGCAGCTTATGGGACAGACCTGGAAACACCATATATTTT. It codes for CASSLWDRPGNTIYF.

DNA for the CDR3: TGTGCCAGCAGGGGGGACAGGGCCAAAAACATTCAGTACTTC. It codes for CASRGDRAKNIQYF. This chain connects TRBV11-2 to TRBJ2-4; 8 bases agree with TRBD1. J lost 1 base, V lost 6 bases, and 2 bases had no gene match. This CDR3 is 14 amino acids long. Germline-derived CDR1 and CDR2 are SGHAT and FQNNGV. The full variable domain, with the rest looked up from reference TRBV11-2 and TRBJ2-4, is EAGVAQSPRYKIIEKRQSVAFWCNPISGHATLYWYQQILGQGPKLLIQFQNNGVVDDSQLPKDRFSAERLKGVDSTLKIQPAKLEDSAVYLCASRGDRAKNIQYFGAGTRLSVL.

This clone was seen once. The chain joins TRBV27 to TRBJ2-3; 8 bases map to TRBD2. CDR3 length: 16 amino acids. The V gene's germline CDR1 is MNHEY and CDR2 SMNVEV (reference sequence). V shed 5 bases, J shed 2 bases, and the junction held 9 bases outside the gene matches. CDR3 region: CASSPGLERATDTQYF. In DNA form, the CDR3 reads TGTGCCAGCAGTCCGGGACTAGAAAGGGCCACAGATACGCAGTATTTT.

The V gene is TRBV5-4, the J gene TRBJ2-7; 14 nucleotides agree with TRBD2. Germline lookup yields CDR1 SGHNT and CDR2 YYREEE (reference sequence). CDR3 length equals 18 residues. V gave up 4 bases and J gave up 0 bases; unmatched junction bases: 9. CDR3 loop: CASSGTSGGLAFSYEQYF. In nucleotides, the CDR3 is TGTGCCAGCAGCGGGACTAGCGGGGGACTCGCTTTCTCCTACGAGCAGTACTTC.

The gene calls are TRBV6-6 and TRBJ1-5; 8 positions match TRBD1. V was pared by 7 bases and J by 6 bases, with 11 bases of the junction left unmatched. The CDR3 has 15 residues. Germline values: CDR1 MNHNY, CDR2 SVGAGI (reference sequence). This chain's CDR3 is CASKPRQGPSQPQHF. In DNA, the CDR3 is TGTGCCAGCAAACCGAGACAGGGGCCGAGTCAGCCCCAGCATTTT.

The chain is built from TRBV9 and TRBJ1-2; 9 bases are shared with TRBD1. The CDR3 covers 15 residues. With 0 bases clipped from V and 6 bases from J, the junction kept 6 bases outside the gene matches. Germline V lookup: CDR1 SGDLS, CDR2 YYNGEE. The CDR3 nucleotides read TGTGCCAGCAGCGTAGCGGGACAGGGAGGGGATGGCTACACCTTC. Its protein is CASSVAGQGGDGYTF.

The chain is built from TRBV5-1 and TRBJ2-1; 8 nucleotides agree with TRBD2. This CDR3 is built from 14 residues. Unmatched junction bases numbered 6, after V lost 5 bases and J lost 5 bases. Germline CDR1 SGHRS, CDR2 YFSETQ. DNA of the CDR3: TGCGCCAGCAGGCGACTAGCGTACAACAATGAGCAGTTCTTC. It encodes CASRRLAYNNEQFF.